Each of the 21 T cell receptor beta chains below was sequenced from the same sample in a study of blood T cell repertoires in COVID-19. The method was immunoSEQ multiplex PCR; TCRdb's version includes in-frame clones alone and lacks a portion of them. The data show 80,000 or so clones, about 89% seen once. The sample taken for sequencing was peripheral blood. The receptors stem from a woman aged 60-75 years with acute or convalescent COVID-19.

This chain links TRBV18 with TRBJ2-2, with a weak D call TRBD2 (5 bases). Looked up from germline, CDR1 is KGHSH and CDR2 is LQKENI. This CDR3 region has 17 residues. V was clipped by 2 bases and J by 1 base, with 14 bases between them. CDR3 coding DNA: TGTGCCAGCTCACCAGCGGGTCCCGGCAGGAACACCGGGGAGCTGTTTTTT. It yields the protein CASSPAGPGRNTGELFF.

This chain joins TRBV7-2 and TRBJ1-2; weak D call: TRBD1 (5 bases). Germline V gene data show CDR1 as SGHTA and CDR2 as FQGNSA. Trimming shortened V by 5 bases and J by 8 bases, and 12 bases separated the two germline ends. The CDR3 has 12 amino acids. The CDR3 region is CASSPREGGYTF. CDR3 coding DNA: TGTGCCAGCAGCCCCAGGGAGGGAGGCTACACCTTC.

This chain's CDR3 is CASSRGTFGYNEQFF. The CDR3 DNA is TGCGCCAGCAGCCGCGGGACTTTTGGCTACAATGAGCAGTTCTTC. This chain uses TRBV10-1 with TRBJ2-1; maybe TRBD2 (6 bases). Germline CDR1 is WNHNN and CDR2 is SYGVQD (reference sequence). This CDR3 region has 15 residues. The V end lost 6 bases, the J end lost 3 bases, and 15 bases lay between the germline ends.

The CDR3 region has the DNA TGTGCCAGCAATCAAAGGGGAAACACTGAAGCTTTCTTT. It is translated as CASNQRGNTEAFF. The rearrangement joins TRBV12-3 or TRBV12-4 to TRBJ1-1, with a tentative D call TRBD1 (5 bases). V was cut by 7 bases and J by 2 bases, with 11 bases left in between. The CDR3 has 13 amino acids.

The rearrangement links TRBV10-3 to TRBJ2-7; TRBD2 aligns across 10 bases. This CDR3 comprises 14 residues. Germline trimming cut 5 bases from V and 5 bases from J; bases unmatched to any gene: 6. Germline V CDR1 and CDR2: ENHRY, SYGVKD. CDR3 DNA: TGTGCCATCAGTCCGGGACTAGCGAATGACGAGCAGTACTTC. Its protein is CAISPGLANDEQYF.

This clone was seen only once. The chain uses TRBV4-1 and TRBJ2-1; TRBD2 matches 8 bases. Germline assignment: CDR1 MGHRA and CDR2 YSYEKL. Losses at the gene ends were 0 bases for V and 3 bases for J; bases not matched to a gene: 7. The CDR3 extends over 17 amino acids. The CDR3 bases are TGCGCCAGCAGCCAAGATCTAGTAGCGGGAATCTACAATGAGCAGTTCTTC. Translated: CASSQDLVAGIYNEQFF.

The chain uses TRBV7-8 and TRBJ2-2; a weak D match, TRBD1 (6 bases). The CDR3 contains 15 residues. V dropped 6 bases and J dropped 1 base, with 12 bases sitting between them. CDR1 is SGHVS, CDR2 FQNEAQ, per germline. The CDR3 here is CASRLRGQNTGELFF. For the CDR3, the DNA is TGTGCCAGCAGACTGAGGGGACAGAACACCGGGGAGCTGTTTTTT. Complete variable domain (other parts from reference TRBV7-8 and TRBJ2-2): GAGVSQSPRYKVAKRGQDVALRCDPISGHVSLFWYQQALGQGPEFLTYFQNEAQLDKSGLPSDRFFAERPEGSVSTLKIQRTQQEDSAVYLCASRLRGQNTGELFFGEGSRLTVL.

The V call is TRBV24-1, the J call TRBJ2-1, with 8 positions matching TRBD2. V dropped 3 bases and J dropped 4; count of bases not matched to a gene: 10. The germline CDR1 and CDR2 sequences are KGHDR and SFDVKD. The length of the CDR3 is 17 residues. The CDR3 sequence is CATSDPGLALSYNEQFF. The CDR3 nucleotides are TGTGCCACCAGTGATCCCGGACTAGCCCTAAGTTACAATGAGCAGTTCTTC.

The chain carries TRBV3-1 (or the pseudogene TRBV3-2) and TRBJ1-6; possible D gene TRBD1, 6 bases. Germline-derived CDR1 and CDR2 are LGHDT and YNNKEL (reference sequence). CDR3 length: 17 residues. The V end lost 0 bases, the J end lost 14 bases, and 23 bases lay between the germline ends. In DNA, the CDR3 is TGTGCCAGCAGCCAAGATCAATTTGGGGGCGAGTTGAGGACCCTCCACTTT. Translated: CASSQDQFGGELRTLHF.

The gene calls are TRBV19 and TRBJ1-6, with 9 nucleotides matching TRBD1. V dropped 5 bases and J dropped 5; count of bases not matched to a gene: 7. The germline gives CDR1 LNHDA, CDR2 SQIVND (reference sequence). The CDR3 is 16 amino acids. CDR3 region: CASSVQGARNNSPLHF. The CDR3 DNA reads as TGTGCCAGTAGTGTACAGGGGGCGCGAAATAATTCACCCCTCCACTTT.

The chain joins TRBV4-3 to TRBJ2-1; D may be TRBD1 (6 bases). The CDR3 is made up of 11 amino acids. V lost 9 bases and J 6 bases, leaving 9 bases between the germline ends. Germline CDR1 is LGHNA and CDR2 is YSLEER. CDR3 sequence (DNA): TGCGCCAGAAGGGGGACCAATGAGCAGTTCTTC. Amino acid sequence: CARRGTNEQFF.

The CDR3 DNA is TGCGCCAGCAGCTTTCAGGGGGCCGGGGACACTGAAGCTTTCTTT. Protein: CASSFQGAGDTEAFF. The chain uses TRBV5-1 and TRBJ1-1; 8 positions match TRBD1. The CDR3 runs to 15 residues. The ends lost 2 bases at V and 3 bases at J; junction bases unmatched: 6. CDR1 is SGHRS and CDR2 is YFSETQ in the germline V gene.

The chain employs TRBV18 and TRBJ1-3; 7 bases fit TRBD1. This CDR3 spans 15 amino acids. The V segment lost 6 bases and the J segment 1 base; nucleotides outside the gene matches: 6. Germline loops: CDR1 KGHSH, CDR2 LQKENI. The DNA for the CDR3 is TGTGCCAGCTCCCACGACAGGGCGTCTGGAAACACCATATATTTT. This gives the protein CASSHDRASGNTIYF.

The chain is built from TRBV4-3 and TRBJ2-2; 8 bases fit TRBD1. This CDR3 spans 15 amino acids. V dropped 1 base and J dropped 4; count of bases not matched to a gene: 2. Germline lookup yields CDR1 LGHNA and CDR2 YSLEER. The CDR3 DNA is TGCGCCAGCAGCCAAGTTACAGGGGGCACCGGGGAGCTGTTTTTT. As protein: CASSQVTGGTGELFF.

The chain combines TRBV19 with TRBJ2-1; 12 bases align to TRBD2. Germline values: CDR1 LNHDA, CDR2 SQIVND (reference sequence). V trimming: 5 bases; J trimming: 5 bases; junction bases outside the gene matches: 4. CDR3 length equals 15 residues. The CDR3 nucleotides are TGTGCCAGTAGTTGGACTAGCGGGGTAAACAATGAGCAGTTCTTC. This translates into CASSWTSGVNNEQFF.

V usage is TRBV6-5 and J usage is TRBJ2-7; 10 bases agree with TRBD1. Germline V lookup: CDR1 MNHEY, CDR2 SVGAGI. V was pared by 2 bases and J by 3 bases, with 4 bases of the junction left unmatched. The CDR3 has 15 amino acids. This CDR3 is CASSYGTGADYEQYF. The CDR3 DNA sequence: TGTGCCAGCAGTTACGGGACAGGGGCCGACTACGAGCAGTACTTC.

As to this clone: The junction differs from germline at one of its ends, possibly a read error. The chain combines TRBV5-4 with TRBJ1-1; D not certain. The V gene's germline CDR1 is SGHNT and CDR2 YYREEE (reference sequence). The CDR3 consists of 14 residues. The CDR3 here is CASSLSGPSRQISF. As DNA, the CDR3 is TGTGCCAGCAGCTTGTCAGGCCCCTCCCGCCAAATCAGCTTT.

V is TRBV7-9 and J is TRBJ1-2; D is ambiguous. The CDR3 sequence is 14 residues long. V lost 7 bases and J lost 1, with 13 bases in between. In germline, CDR1 is SEHNR, CDR2 FQNEAQ (reference sequence). The CDR3 spells CASNPQAINYGYTF. The DNA of the CDR3 is TGTGCCAGCAACCCGCAGGCGATTAACTATGGCTACACCTTC.

CDR3 sequence: CASSKPGHFLFGELFF. CDR3 nucleotide sequence: TGTGCCAGCAGCAAACCGGGACATTTCCTTTTCGGGGAGCTGTTTTTT. The genes are TRBV27 and TRBJ2-2, with D possibly being TRBD1 (6 bases). The CDR3 has 16 residues. The V gene's germline CDR1 is MNHEY and CDR2 SMNVEV (reference sequence). V was trimmed by 6 bases and J by 7 bases, leaving 21 bases between them.

The chain is built from TRBV11-2 and TRBJ2-4, with D maybe TRBD2 (6 bases). This CDR3 is 15 amino acids long. V lost 5 bases and J 10 bases, leaving 21 bases between the germline ends. Germline loops: CDR1 SGHAT, CDR2 FQNNGV. The CDR3 nucleotides read TGTGCCAGCAGCAGGGATGAGGCGACTAGGTTAATTCAGTACTTC. It is translated as CASSRDEATRLIQYF.

This chain joins TRBV7-6 and TRBJ2-1; 12 bases are a match to TRBD2. CDR1 and CDR2 from the germline V gene are SGHVS and FNYEAQ. Losses at the gene ends were 5 bases for V and 1 base for J; bases not matched to a gene: 3. The CDR3 is 16 residues long. This chain's CDR3 is CASSGGTSGSYNEQFF. In DNA form, the CDR3 reads TGTGCCAGCAGCGGAGGGACTAGCGGGTCCTACAATGAGCAGTTCTTC.